The 14 T cell receptor beta chains listed next were all sequenced from one sample in a study of shared clonotypes between healthy human individuals. Sequencing used immunoSEQ multiplex PCR; TCRdb keeps in-frame clones, though not all of them. This sample yields around 2,000,000 clones, of which approximately 94% are seen a single time; 1% to 1.5% belongs to the top ten. As defined, naive CD8 cells were CD45RO-negative and positively selected for CCR7, with terminally differentiated effector memory CD45RA+ cells excluded. What was sequenced was naive CD8+ T cells sorted from blood. The receptor set was obtained from a man younger than 35 in good health.

The chain uses TRBV2 and TRBJ2-7, with D perhaps TRBD1 (6 bases). This CDR3 comprises 14 residues. Looked up from germline, CDR1 is SNHLY and CDR2 is FYNNEI. V dropped 8 bases and J dropped 2 bases, with 16 bases sitting between them. In nucleotides, the CDR3 is TGTGCCAGCCTCGAAACAGGGCCCACCTACGAGCAGTACTTC. Its protein product is CASLETGPTYEQYF.

V and J are TRBV27 and TRBJ2-3; 8 nucleotides agree with TRBD1. Trimming took 3 bases from V and 5 from J; bases not matched to a gene: 7. This CDR3 has 15 residues. The V gene's germline CDR1 is MNHEY and CDR2 SMNVEV (reference sequence). In DNA form, the CDR3 reads TGTGCCAGCAGTTTTCCAGGGGGCGTTGGAGATACGCAGTATTTT. This codes for CASSFPGGVGDTQYF.

Turning to this clone: The same CDR3 can be traced to other DNA sequences in this sample. This chain connects TRBV27 to TRBJ2-7; 9 bases line up with TRBD1. Losses at the gene ends were 5 bases for V and 1 base for J; bases not matched to a gene: 9. Germline loops: CDR1 MNHEY, CDR2 SMNVEV (reference sequence). This CDR3 region has 16 residues. The CDR3: CASSPSTGGVSYEQYF. The CDR3 DNA reads as TGTGCCAGCAGTCCGTCGACAGGGGGGGTATCCTACGAGCAGTACTTC.

As regards this clone: The same CDR3 is also encoded by other DNA sequences in this sample. This chain uses TRBV27 with TRBJ2-7; D is perhaps TRBD1 or TRBD2 (5 bases each). The V and J ends lost 3 bases and 1 base respectively, with 16 bases between them. The CDR3 is 16 amino acids. The germline CDR1 and CDR2 sequences are MNHEY and SMNVEV (reference sequence). The CDR3 loop reads CASSFSSGTVSYEQYF. The CDR3 nucleotides read TGTGCCAGCAGTTTCTCATCCGGGACGGTATCCTACGAGCAGTACTTC.

The V and J genes are TRBV4-3 and TRBJ2-1; possibly TRBD2 for D (6 bases). This CDR3 has 15 amino acids. V was cut by 2 bases and J by 6 bases, with 14 bases left in between. Germline CDR1 is LGHNA and CDR2 is YSLEER. The CDR3 bases are TGCGCCAGCAGCCAACTGACTAGTTTCAGCAATGAGCAGTTCTTC. Its translation: CASSQLTSFSNEQFF.

V and J are TRBV7-3 and TRBJ2-1, with 8 bases identical to TRBD2. Trimming took 5 bases from V and 13 from J; bases not matched to a gene: 7. Germline loops: CDR1 SGHTA, CDR2 FQGTGA. This CDR3 contains 12 residues. The CDR3 bases are TGTGCCAGCAGCCCCCCGGGGGGGGAACAGTTCTTC. Residues: CASSPPGGEQFF.

This clone has just one count. The chain uses TRBV25-1 and TRBJ1-2, with D uncertain. The CDR3 consists of 15 residues. CDR1 is MGHDK and CDR2 is SYGVNS in the germline V gene. Between the trimmed V and J ends, which lost 3 bases and 6 bases, there was a span of 17 bases. The CDR3 DNA is TGTGCCAGCAGTGAGACTTGGGGATTAGATAATGGCTACACCTTC. Translating gives CASSETWGLDNGYTF.

This rearrangement joins TRBV4-1 to TRBJ2-2; D remains ambiguous. In germline, CDR1 is MGHRA, CDR2 YSYEKL. Trimming left V 1 base short and J 4 bases short, with 10 bases between. The CDR3 sequence is 15 residues long. Written as DNA, the CDR3 is TGCGCCAGCAGCCAAGCCCCCCCGGGCACCGGGGAGCTGTTTTTT. Residues: CASSQAPPGTGELFF.

The J gene is TRBJ2-2, the V gene TRBV27; possibly TRBD1 for D (5 bases). The CDR3 sequence is 12 residues long. V lost 10 bases to trimming and J lost 4 bases, with 10 bases between them. CDR1 is MNHEY, CDR2 SMNVEV, per germline (reference sequence). The CDR3 coding sequence is TGTGCCACCGGAAGGGGCACCGGGGAGCTGTTTTTT. It encodes CATGRGTGELFF.

As for this clone: The same CDR3 arises from other DNA sequences in this sample as well. The V gene is TRBV9, the J gene TRBJ1-4, with TRBD1 matching over 9 bases. The ends lost 4 bases at V and 4 bases at J; junction bases unmatched: 5. Germline CDR1 reads SGDLS; CDR2 reads YYNGEE. CDR3 length: 15 amino acids. CDR3 protein: CASSPRDRDNEKLFF. CDR3 DNA sequence: TGTGCCAGCAGCCCAAGGGACAGGGATAATGAAAAACTGTTTTTT.

This sequence joins TRBV7-2 and TRBJ2-7; D unclear. The V and J ends lost 1 base and 3 bases respectively, with 13 bases between them. The CDR3 totals 15 residues. Germline assignment: CDR1 SGHTA and CDR2 FQGNSA. DNA of the CDR3: TGTGCCAGCAGCTTAGGTTTTGTGTACGGCTACGAGCAGTACTTC. This encodes CASSLGFVYGYEQYF.

The chain recombines TRBV9 with TRBJ2-3; 13 positions agree with TRBD2. CDR3 length equals 17 residues. Germline V gene sequence: CDR1 SGDLS, CDR2 YYNGEE. V lost 3 bases, J lost 2 bases, and 6 bases stayed unmatched. CDR3 bases: TGTGCCAGCAGCGCAGGACTAGCGGGAGTGGTCACAGATACGCAGTATTTT. It translates to CASSAGLAGVVTDTQYF.

The gene calls are TRBV7-9 and TRBJ1-4; D unresolved. V was shortened by 5 bases and J by 0 bases, with 16 bases between the two germline ends. The CDR3 has 17 amino acids. Germline V gene data show CDR1 as SEHNR and CDR2 as FQNEAQ (reference sequence). The CDR3 DNA reads as TGTGCCAGCAGCGACCACTCGGGCGGAACAACTAATGAAAAACTGTTTTTT. Translated: CASSDHSGGTTNEKLFF.

The V call is TRBV5-1, the J call TRBJ2-7; 8 positions match TRBD2. The length of the CDR3 is 15 residues. Trimming at V came to 6 bases and at J to 7 bases, leaving 15 bases not matched to a gene. Germline V gives CDR1 SGHRS, CDR2 YFSETQ. CDR3 amino acids: CASKVGGLASWEQYF. Written as DNA, the CDR3 is TGCGCCAGCAAAGTTGGCGGACTAGCTAGCTGGGAGCAGTACTTC.